A selection of T cell receptor beta chains follows, all from one sample in a study of OX40 agonist ivuxolimab in advanced cancers. Profiling relied on immunoSEQ multiplex PCR, and the TCRdb table lists in-frame clones only, not all of them. The profile shows 60,000 or so clones, about nine tenths of them singletons. The sample was CD4+ or CD8+ T cells sorted from blood, taken in a trial of the OX40 agonist ivuxolimab. These receptors came from an adult with an advanced solid tumor such as melanoma, head and neck, liver or kidney cancer. CDR3s include the opening cysteine and the closing phenylalanine or tryptophan. A D gene is named only where the DNA matches it firmly. For some rows the clone size is stated as once, few or many, or as a class when expanded; others skip it.

d_gene,abundance,v_gene,len,j_gene,CDR3aa,CDR3nt
NA,NA,TRBV18,14,TRBJ1-5,CASSPGLSNQPQHF,TGTGCCAGCTCACCAGGGTTGAGCAATCAGCCCCAGCATTTT
NA,NA,TRBV6-5,13,TRBJ1-1,CASSYGGHTEAFF,TGTGCCAGCAGTTACGGGGGTCACACTGAAGCTTTCTTT
TRBD2,NA,TRBV29-1,14,TRBJ2-7,CSFRTSGTTYEQYF,TGCAGCTTCAGGACTAGCGGGACGACCTACGAGCAGTACTTC
TRBD1,few,TRBV7-9,14,TRBJ1-2,CAHDRQGAGYGYTF,TGTGCCCACGACCGACAGGGGGCCGGCTATGGCTACACCTTC
TRBD1,NA,TRBV7-3,14,TRBJ2-7,CASSPRDRNYEQYF,TGTGCCAGCAGCCCTCGGGACAGAAACTACGAGCAGTACTTC
TRBD1,NA,TRBV6-5,16,TRBJ1-2,CASSYSIPGTGYGYTF,TGTGCCAGCAGTTACTCGATTCCCGGGACAGGATATGGCTACACCTTC
NA,NA,TRBV2,12,TRBJ1-1,CASSGGGTEAFF,TGTGCCAGCAGTGGAGGGGGCACTGAAGCTTTCTTT
TRBD1,NA,TRBV6-5,15,TRBJ2-7,CASIRPGTGVSEQYF,TGTGCCAGCATCAGGCCCGGGACAGGGGTCTCCGAGCAGTACTTC
NA,NA,TRBV6-6,15,TRBJ1-6,CAIRRGGDYNSPLHF,TGTGCCATACGTCGTGGGGGTGACTATAATTCACCCCTCCACTTT
NA,once,TRBV18,13,TRBJ2-3,CASSPQTADTQYF,TGTGCCAGCTCACCTCAGACCGCAGATACGCAGTATTTT
NA,NA,TRBV2,14,TRBJ1-5,CASTRQVSNQPQHF,TGTGCCAGCACGAGACAGGTTAGCAATCAGCCCCAGCATTTT
NA,NA,TRBV6-6,13,TRBJ1-1,CASSYVGNGEAFF,TGTGCCAGCAGTTACGTAGGGAATGGTGAAGCTTTCTTT
NA,NA,TRBV7-3,13,TRBJ1-2,CASSLGQGYGYTF,TGTGCCAGCAGCTTAGGCCAGGGCTATGGCTACACCTTC
TRBD2,NA,TRBV7-2,17,TRBJ2-1,CASSSISTSGSNDEQFF,TGTGCCAGCAGCTCCATTTCGACTAGCGGGAGTAACGATGAGCAGTTCTTC
NA,NA,TRBV29-1,13,TRBJ2-3,CSVGRGQRDTQYF,TGCAGCGTTGGAAGGGGTCAGAGAGATACGCAGTATTTT
NA,once,TRBV7-8,15,TRBJ2-1,CASSSGRAGSSEQFF,TGTGCCAGCAGCTCAGGACGGGCGGGTTCTAGTGAGCAGTTCTTC
NA,NA,TRBV4-1,13,TRBJ2-7,CASSQDWVGEQYF,TGCGCCAGCAGCCAAGATTGGGTAGGAGAGCAGTACTTC
NA,NA,TRBV6-1,14,TRBJ2-3,CATRRTLSTDTQYF,TGTGCCACCCGCCGGACACTTAGCACAGATACGCAGTATTTT
NA,few,TRBV28,12,TRBJ1-2,CASTPRGDGYTF,TGTGCCAGCACCCCGCGCGGTGATGGCTACACCTTC
NA,NA,TRBV27,12,TRBJ2-5,CASMADEETQYF,TGTGCCAGCATGGCAGACGAAGAGACCCAGTACTTC
NA,NA,TRBV5-1,15,TRBJ2-1,CASSLVGGRYNEQFF,TGCGCCAGCAGCCTCGTGGGCGGCCGGTACAATGAGCAGTTCTTC
NA,NA,TRBV19,13,TRBJ1-5,CASSIGGDQPQHF,TGTGCCAGTAGTATAGGAGGGGATCAGCCCCAGCATTTT
NA,NA,TRBV18,15,TRBJ2-1,CASSPGGSSYNEQFF,TGTGCCAGCTCACCGGGGGGAAGCTCCTACAATGAGCAGTTCTTC
TRBD1,NA,TRBV6-6,14,TRBJ2-7,CASKKGQGFDEQYF,TGTGCCAGCAAAAAGGGACAGGGGTTCGACGAGCAGTACTTC
TRBD1,NA,TRBV14,14,TRBJ2-7,CASSQSGTVYEQYF,TGTGCCAGCAGCCAATCCGGGACAGTGTACGAGCAGTACTTC
NA,NA,TRBV29-1,13,TRBJ1-5,CSVEDQPNQPQHF,TGCAGCGTTGAAGACCAACCCAATCAGCCCCAGCATTTT
NA,once,TRBV18,11,TRBJ2-7,CASSDIYEQYF,TGTGCCAGCTCAGATATTTACGAGCAGTACTTC
NA,once,TRBV21-1,16,TRBJ2-7,CASSKALAGGHYEQYF,TGTGCCAGCAGCAAAGCGCTAGCGGGAGGCCACTACGAGCAGTACTTC
NA,NA,TRBV5-1,16,TRBJ2-3,CASSPQQALSTDTQYF,TGCGCCAGCAGCCCCCAACAGGCCCTTAGCACAGATACGCAGTATTTT
NA,NA,TRBV7-9,14,TRBJ2-1,CASSLVDSYNEQFF,TGTGCCAGCAGCTTAGTGGACAGCTACAATGAGCAGTTCTTC
NA,NA,TRBV5-5,15,TRBJ2-1,CASSLITGGINEQFF,TGTGCCAGCAGCTTGATTACTGGCGGAATCAATGAGCAGTTCTTC
NA,NA,TRBV5-6,13,TRBJ2-7,CASSQGFSYEQYF,TGTGCCAGCAGTCAGGGGTTTTCCTACGAGCAGTACTTC
NA,NA,TRBV6-5,13,TRBJ1-2,CASSYSRTDGYTF,TGTGCCAGCAGTTACTCTAGGACAGATGGCTACACCTTC
TRBD2,NA,TRBV2,16,TRBJ2-7,CASRRFLAGTSYEQYF,TGTGCCAGCAGACGGTTTCTAGCGGGAACTTCCTACGAGCAGTACTTC
NA,NA,TRBV11-2,18,TRBJ1-6,CASSLYWGTTGYNSPLHF,TGTGCCAGCAGCTTATATTGGGGAACTACGGGATATAATTCACCCCTCCACTTT
NA,NA,TRBV6-5,16,TRBJ2-7,CASSYSFASSSYEQYF,TGTGCCAGCAGTTACTCCTTCGCGTCGAGCTCCTACGAGCAGTACTTC
NA,NA,TRBV11-2,12,TRBJ1-1,CASSFRNTEAFF,TGTGCCAGCAGCTTCAGGAACACTGAAGCTTTCTTT
NA,NA,TRBV6-6,15,TRBJ1-5,CASSKTGSSNQPQHF,TGTGCCAGCAGCAAGACAGGATCCAGCAATCAGCCCCAGCATTTT
NA,NA,TRBV9,14,TRBJ1-3,CASSVQSTGNTIYF,TGTGCCAGCAGCGTACAGAGTACTGGAAACACCATATATTTT
NA,NA,TRBV16,15,TRBJ2-7,CASSQRKTGRNEQYF,TGTGCCAGCAGCCAAAGGAAGACAGGACGGAACGAGCAGTACTTC
TRBD1,NA,TRBV7-2,14,TRBJ1-2,CASSFNTGGYGYTF,TGTGCCAGCAGCTTTAACACAGGGGGCTATGGCTACACCTTC
TRBD1,NA,TRBV2,16,TRBJ1-6,CASSERGGQGRSPLHF,TGTGCCAGCAGTGAACGAGGAGGACAGGGGAGGTCACCCCTCCACTTT
NA,NA,TRBV28,13,TRBJ2-7,CATRSFRDYEQYF,TGTGCCACCAGGAGTTTCCGGGACTACGAGCAGTACTTC
TRBD1,NA,TRBV27,15,TRBJ1-5,CAIRDRGLGNQPQHF,TGTGCCATCCGGGACAGGGGGCTCGGCAATCAGCCCCAGCATTTT
NA,NA,TRBV18,17,TRBJ2-6,CASSPVSFLSGANVLTF,TGTGCCAGCTCACCAGTCTCTTTTCTCTCTGGGGCCAACGTCCTGACTTTC
NA,NA,TRBV10-1,13,TRBJ1-5,CASSNDRNQPQHF,TGCGCCAGCAGTAACGACAGAAATCAGCCCCAGCATTTT
NA,few,TRBV2,13,TRBJ2-7,CASTPARSYEQYF,TGTGCCAGCACACCAGCACGTTCCTACGAGCAGTACTTC
NA,NA,TRBV7-9,12,TRBJ2-7,CASSLRTYEQYF,TGTGCCAGCAGCTTGCGGACCTACGAGCAGTACTTC
NA,once,TRBV2,13,TRBJ2-7,CASSPAGASEQYF,TGTGCCAGCAGTCCCGCAGGGGCTTCCGAGCAGTACTTC
TRBD1,NA,TRBV6-6,14,TRBJ2-1,CASSSRGQYNEQFF,TGTGCCAGCAGTTCCAGGGGGCAATACAATGAGCAGTTCTTC
NA,few,TRBV6-6,14,TRBJ1-4,CASRDSGWDEKLFF,TGTGCCAGCAGGGATTCGGGGTGGGACGAAAAACTGTTTTTT
TRBD1,few,TRBV6-5,14,TRBJ1-2,CASSYRTGSYGYTF,TGTGCCAGCAGTTACCGGACAGGGAGCTATGGCTACACCTTC
NA,NA,TRBV10-2,13,TRBJ1-1,CASIKSMNTEAFF,TGCGCCAGCATTAAGTCCATGAACACTGAAGCTTTCTTT